Sequencing of this T cell receptor beta chain was carried out in a study of cytomegalovirus exposure and HLA in healthy donors. Study-wide background: Assignment to the Caucasian-associated ancestry cluster applied to less than 85% of the approximately 420 genotyped donors.

Primers for the PCR totalled 60 Vbeta and 13 Jbeta. TCRdb's table, derived via immunoSEQ multiplex PCR, lists solely in-frame clones and lacks some. The table has some 200,000 clones, roughly 8.7% seen once. Looked up from germline, CDR1 is SGHRS and CDR2 is YFSETQ. This CDR3 has 15 residues. The ends lost 4 bases at V and 2 bases at J; junction bases unmatched: 5. This clone came up a few times. The rearrangement links TRBV5-1 to TRBJ2-5, with 10 bases identical to TRBD2. The TCR was taken from a woman aged 25 to 39 in good health and CMV-seropositive. The sequencing input was PBMCs. The CDR3 loop is CASSLLAGAQETQYF. As DNA, the CDR3 is TGCGCCAGCAGCCTCCTAGCGGGAGCGCAAGAGACCCAGTACTTC.